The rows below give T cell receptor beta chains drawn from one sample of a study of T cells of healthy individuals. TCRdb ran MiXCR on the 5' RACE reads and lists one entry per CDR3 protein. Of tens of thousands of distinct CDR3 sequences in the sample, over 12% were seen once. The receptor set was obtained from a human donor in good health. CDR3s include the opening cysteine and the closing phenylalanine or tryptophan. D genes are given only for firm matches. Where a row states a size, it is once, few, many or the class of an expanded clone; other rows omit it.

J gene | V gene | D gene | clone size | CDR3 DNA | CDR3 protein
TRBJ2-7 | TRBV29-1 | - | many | TGCAGCGTTGCTCGGACGGGGGACGAGCAGTACTTC | CSVARTGDEQYF
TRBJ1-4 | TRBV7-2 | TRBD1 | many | TGTGCCAGCAGCTTGGGACAGCTTGCAACTAATGAAAAACTGTTTTTT | CASSLGQLATNEKLFF
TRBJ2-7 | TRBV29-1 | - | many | TGCAGCGTTGTACCGGGACAAGGATTCGGGCAGTACTTC | CSVVPGQGFGQYF
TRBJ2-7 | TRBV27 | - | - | TGTGCCAGCAGCAACGGCGGGACTCTCCACGAGCAGTACTTC | CASSNGGTLHEQYF
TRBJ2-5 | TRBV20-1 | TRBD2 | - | TGCAGTGCCAATACCTTCCTAGCGGGAGCTGAGACCCAGTACTTC | CSANTFLAGAETQYF
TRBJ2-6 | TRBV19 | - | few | TGTGCCAGTAGAAGACAGTGGATTGGGGCCAACGTCCTGACTTTC | CASRRQWIGANVLTF
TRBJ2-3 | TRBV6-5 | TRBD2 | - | TGTGCCAGCAGTTACTCGGGACTAGCGGGGTCCACAGATACGCAGTATTTT | CASSYSGLAGSTDTQYF
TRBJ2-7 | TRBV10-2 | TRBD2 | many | TGCGCCAGCAGTCCTACTAGCGGGAATGAGCAGTACTTC | CASSPTSGNEQYF
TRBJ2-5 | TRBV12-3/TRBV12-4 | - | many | TGTGCCAGCAGTCCCCAATGGGGGCCAGAGACCCAGTACTTC | CASSPQWGPETQYF
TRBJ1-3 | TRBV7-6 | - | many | TGTGCCAGCAGCTTATCCCCCCCCCAGGGGCTTTGGTCTGGAAACACCATATATTTT | CASSLSPPQGLWSGNTIYF
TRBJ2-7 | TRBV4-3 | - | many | TGCGCCAGCAGCCAAGATAGGGGGGCGGACGAGCAGTACTTC | CASSQDRGADEQYF
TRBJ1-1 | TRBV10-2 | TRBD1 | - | TGCGCCAGCAGTGAGCCTCCCATAGGACAGGGGACAGCTTTCTTT | CASSEPPIGQGTAFF
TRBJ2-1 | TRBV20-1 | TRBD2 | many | TGCAGTGCTAGGGGGGGGACTAGCGGTAACAATGAGCAGTTCTTC | CSARGGTSGNNEQFF
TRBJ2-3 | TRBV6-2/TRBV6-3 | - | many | TGTGCCAGCAGTTACGGGCCAGGGCCCTCCACAGATACGCAGTATTTT | CASSYGPGPSTDTQYF
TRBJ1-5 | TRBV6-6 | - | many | TGTGCCAGCAGTTACAGGCAGATCAATCAGCCCCAGCATTTT | CASSYRQINQPQHF
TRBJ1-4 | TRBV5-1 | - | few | TGCGCCAGCACCCCCGGGGGGCCATCAACTAATGAAAAACTGTTTTTT | CASTPGGPSTNEKLFF
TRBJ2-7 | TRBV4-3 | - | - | TGCGCCAGCAGCCAAGTTGCCCGCTACGAGCAGTACTTC | CASSQVARYEQYF
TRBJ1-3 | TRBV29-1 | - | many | TGCAGCGCAATCAGGGGAACTGGAAACACCATATATTTT | CSAIRGTGNTIYF
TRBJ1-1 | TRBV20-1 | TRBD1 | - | TGCAGTGCTGGACAGGGGGGAGTGTTGGCTTTCTTT | CSAGQGGVLAFF
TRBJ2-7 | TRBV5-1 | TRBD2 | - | TGCGCCAGCAGCTGGCTAGCGGGAGACTACGAGCAGTACTTC | CASSWLAGDYEQYF
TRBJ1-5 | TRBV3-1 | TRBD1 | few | TGTGCCAGCAGCCAAGTACAGGGGAACCAGCCCCAGCATTTT | CASSQVQGNQPQHF
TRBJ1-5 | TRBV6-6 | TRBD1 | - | TGTGCCAGCAGCCCCGGGACAGGGGGCATTCAGCCCCAGCATTTT | CASSPGTGGIQPQHF